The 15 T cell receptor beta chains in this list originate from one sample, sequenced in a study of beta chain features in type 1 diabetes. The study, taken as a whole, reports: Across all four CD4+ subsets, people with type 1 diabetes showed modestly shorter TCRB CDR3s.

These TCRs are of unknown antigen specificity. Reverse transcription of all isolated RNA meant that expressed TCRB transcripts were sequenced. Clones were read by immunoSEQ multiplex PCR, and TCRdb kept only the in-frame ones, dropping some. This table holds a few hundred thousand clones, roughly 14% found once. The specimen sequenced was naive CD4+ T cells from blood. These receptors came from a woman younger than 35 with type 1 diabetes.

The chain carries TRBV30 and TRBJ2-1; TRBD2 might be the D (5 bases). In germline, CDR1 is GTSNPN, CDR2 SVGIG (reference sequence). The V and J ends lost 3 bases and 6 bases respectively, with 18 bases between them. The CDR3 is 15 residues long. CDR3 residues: CAWSSRRDSPNEQFF. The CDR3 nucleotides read TGTGCCTGGAGCTCCCGACGGGATAGCCCCAATGAGCAGTTCTTC.

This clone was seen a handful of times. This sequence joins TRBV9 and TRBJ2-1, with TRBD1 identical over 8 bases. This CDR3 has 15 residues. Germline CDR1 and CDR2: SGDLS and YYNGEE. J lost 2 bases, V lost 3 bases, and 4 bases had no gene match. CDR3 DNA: TGTGCCAGCAGCGGACAGGGGAGTACCTACAATGAGCAGTTCTTC. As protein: CASSGQGSTYNEQFF. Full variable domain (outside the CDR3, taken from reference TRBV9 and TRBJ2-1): DSGVTQTPKHLITATGQRVTLRCSPRSGDLSVYWYQQSLDQGLQFLIQYYNGEERAKGNILERFSAQQFPDLHSELNLSSLELGDSALYFCASSGQGSTYNEQFFGPGTRLTVL.

The CDR3 spells CAWSVRLTEAFF. CDR3 nucleotides: TGTGCCTGGAGTGTAAGACTCACTGAAGCTTTCTTT. The chain couples TRBV30 to TRBJ1-1; D gene ambiguous. The length of the CDR3 is 12 residues. Germline CDR1 reads GTSNPN; CDR2 reads SVGIG (reference sequence). Trimming took 0 bases from V and 4 from J, leaving 6 bases between them.

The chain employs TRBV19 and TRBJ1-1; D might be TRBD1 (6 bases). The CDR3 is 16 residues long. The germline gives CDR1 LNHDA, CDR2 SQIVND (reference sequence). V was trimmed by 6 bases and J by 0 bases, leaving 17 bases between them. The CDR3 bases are TGTGCCAGTAGCCGACAGGAGACTATTATGAACACTGAAGCTTTCTTT. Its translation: CASSRQETIMNTEAFF.

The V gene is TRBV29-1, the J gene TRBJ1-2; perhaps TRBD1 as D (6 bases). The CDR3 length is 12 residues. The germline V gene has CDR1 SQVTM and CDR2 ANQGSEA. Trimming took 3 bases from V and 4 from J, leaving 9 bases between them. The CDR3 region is CSVEGASYGYTF. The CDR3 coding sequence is TGCAGCGTTGAGGGGGCTTCCTATGGCTACACCTTC.

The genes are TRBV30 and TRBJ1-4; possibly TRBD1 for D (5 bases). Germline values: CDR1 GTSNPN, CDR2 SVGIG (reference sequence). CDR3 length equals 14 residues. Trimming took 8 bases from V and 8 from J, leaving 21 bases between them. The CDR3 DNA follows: TGTGCCGGAGGGCACAGGCCCTATTACGAAAAACTGTTTTTT. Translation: CAGGHRPYYEKLFF.

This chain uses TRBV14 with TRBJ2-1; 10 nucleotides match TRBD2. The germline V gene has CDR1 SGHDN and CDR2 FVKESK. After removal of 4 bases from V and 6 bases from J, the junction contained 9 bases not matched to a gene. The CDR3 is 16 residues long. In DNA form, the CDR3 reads TGTGCCAGCAGCCCACTAGCGGGAAAAAGTGTCAATGAGCAGTTCTTC. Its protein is CASSPLAGKSVNEQFF.

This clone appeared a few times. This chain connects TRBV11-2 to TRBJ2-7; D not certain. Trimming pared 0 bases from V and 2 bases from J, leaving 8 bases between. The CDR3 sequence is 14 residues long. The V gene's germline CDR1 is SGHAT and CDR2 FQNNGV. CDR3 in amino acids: CASSLDGGAYEQYV. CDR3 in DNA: TGTGCCAGCAGCTTAGATGGCGGCGCCTACGAGCAGTACGTC.

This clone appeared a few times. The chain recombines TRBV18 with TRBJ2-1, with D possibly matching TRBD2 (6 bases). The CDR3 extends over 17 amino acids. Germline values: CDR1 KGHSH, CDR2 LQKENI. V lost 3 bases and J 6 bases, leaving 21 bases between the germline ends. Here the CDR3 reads CASSPYDSGPFSNEQFF. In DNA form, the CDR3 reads TGTGCCAGCTCACCGTATGATAGCGGACCATTTTCCAATGAGCAGTTCTTC.

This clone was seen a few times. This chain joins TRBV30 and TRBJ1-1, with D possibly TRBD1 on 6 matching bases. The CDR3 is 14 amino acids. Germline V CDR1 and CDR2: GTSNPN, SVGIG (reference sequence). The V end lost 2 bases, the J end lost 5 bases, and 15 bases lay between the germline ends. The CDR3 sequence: CAWSSGGVGTEAFF. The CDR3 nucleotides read TGTGCCTGGAGTTCTGGGGGCGTTGGTACTGAAGCTTTCTTT.

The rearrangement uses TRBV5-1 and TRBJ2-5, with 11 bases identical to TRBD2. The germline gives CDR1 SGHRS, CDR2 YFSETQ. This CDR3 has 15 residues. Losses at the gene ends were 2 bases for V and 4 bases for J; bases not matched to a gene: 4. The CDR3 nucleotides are TGCGCCAGCAGCTTTTTAGCGGGAGGGCCAGAGACCCAGTACTTC. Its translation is CASSFLAGGPETQYF.

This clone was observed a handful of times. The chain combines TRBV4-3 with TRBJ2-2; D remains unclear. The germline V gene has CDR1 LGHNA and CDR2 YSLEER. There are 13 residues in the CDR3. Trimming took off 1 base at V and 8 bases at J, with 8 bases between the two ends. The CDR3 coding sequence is TGCGCCAGCAGCCAAGGTCGTTCGGGGGAGCTGTTTTTT. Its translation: CASSQGRSGELFF.

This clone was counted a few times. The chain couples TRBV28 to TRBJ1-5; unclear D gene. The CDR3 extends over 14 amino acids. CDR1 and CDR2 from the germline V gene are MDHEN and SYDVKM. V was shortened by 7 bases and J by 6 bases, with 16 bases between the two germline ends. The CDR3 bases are TGTGCCAGCATCATGACACCAAGGTCTCAGCCCCAGCATTTT. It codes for CASIMTPRSQPQHF.

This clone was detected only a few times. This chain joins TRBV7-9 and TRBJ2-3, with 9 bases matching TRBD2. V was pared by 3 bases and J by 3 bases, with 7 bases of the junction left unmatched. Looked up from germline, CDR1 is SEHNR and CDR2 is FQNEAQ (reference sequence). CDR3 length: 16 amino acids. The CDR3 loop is CASSFSLAGGTDTQYF. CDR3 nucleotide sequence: TGTGCCAGCAGCTTTTCACTGGCGGGAGGGACAGATACGCAGTATTTT.

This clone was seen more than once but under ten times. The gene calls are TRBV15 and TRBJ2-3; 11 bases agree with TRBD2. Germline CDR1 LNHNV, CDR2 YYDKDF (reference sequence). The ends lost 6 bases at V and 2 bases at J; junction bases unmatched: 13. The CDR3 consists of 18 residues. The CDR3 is CATSYTGTSGGATDTQYF. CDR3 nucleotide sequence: TGTGCCACCAGTTATACCGGGACTAGCGGCGGGGCCACAGATACGCAGTATTTT.